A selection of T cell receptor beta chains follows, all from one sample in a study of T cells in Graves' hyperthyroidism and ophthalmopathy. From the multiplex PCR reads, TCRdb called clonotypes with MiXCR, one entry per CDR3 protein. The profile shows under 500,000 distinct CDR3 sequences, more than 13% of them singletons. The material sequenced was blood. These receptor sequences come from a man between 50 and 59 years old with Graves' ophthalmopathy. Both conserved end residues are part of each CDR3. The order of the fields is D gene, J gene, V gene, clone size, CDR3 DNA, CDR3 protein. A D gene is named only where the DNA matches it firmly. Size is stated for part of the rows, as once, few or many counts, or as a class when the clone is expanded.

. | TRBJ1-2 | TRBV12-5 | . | TGTGCTAGTGGTTTGGTACCCGGGGGGCGCGACTATGGCTACACCTTC | CASGLVPGGRDYGYTF
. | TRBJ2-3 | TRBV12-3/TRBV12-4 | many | TGTGCCAGCAGTACGTTAAGGATAGATACGCAGTATTTT | CASSTLRIDTQYF
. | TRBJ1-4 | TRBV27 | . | TGTGCCAGCAGTTTGGTCCCGAGGAATGAAAAACTGTTTTTT | CASSLVPRNEKLFF
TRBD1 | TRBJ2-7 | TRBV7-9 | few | TGTGCCAGCAGCTCACCGGACAGGGGCTCCTACGAGCAGTACTTC | CASSSPDRGSYEQYF
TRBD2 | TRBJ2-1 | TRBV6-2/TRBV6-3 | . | TGTGCCACCGCTGGCGGGAGAGTGAATGAGCAGTTCTTC | CATAGGRVNEQFF
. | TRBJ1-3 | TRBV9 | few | TGTGCCAGCAGCCCACAGGGTTCCTCTGGAAACACCATATATTTT | CASSPQGSSGNTIYF
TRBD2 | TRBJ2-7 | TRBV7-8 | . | TGTGCCAGCAGCTTAGTTTACGGAGGGACTAGCGGGAGTCAGTCCTACGAGCAGTACTTC | CASSLVYGGTSGSQSYEQYF
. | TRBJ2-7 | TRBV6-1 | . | TGTGCCAGCACCTACGCTGCCAGGAGAAGAGAGCAGTACTTC | CASTYAARRREQYF
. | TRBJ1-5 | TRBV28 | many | TGTGCCAGCAGCGCCAGGAGAACTAGCAATCAGCCCCAGCATTTT | CASSARRTSNQPQHF
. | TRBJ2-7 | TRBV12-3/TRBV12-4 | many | TGTGCCAGCAGCTTGGCCAGCTACGAGCAGTACTTC | CASSLASYEQYF
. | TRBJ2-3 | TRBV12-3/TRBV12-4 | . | TGTGCCAGCTGTTTGACAGGCTCTAGCACAGATACGCAGTATTTT | CASCLTGSSTDTQYF
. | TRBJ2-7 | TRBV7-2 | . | TGTGCCAGCAGCTTACTGAGCGCCTACGAGCAGTACTTC | CASSLLSAYEQYF
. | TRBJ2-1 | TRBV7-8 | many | TGTGCCAGCAGCTTAATCAAGAGCTCCTACAATGAGCAGTTCTTC | CASSLIKSSYNEQFF
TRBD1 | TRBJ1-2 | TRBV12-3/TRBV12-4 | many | TGTGCCAGCAGCCAAGGACAGGGCGGACATGGCTACACCTTC | CASSQGQGGHGYTF
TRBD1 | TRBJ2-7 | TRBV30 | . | TGTGCCTGGAAGAGGGGGCAACTCCACGAGCAGTACTTC | CAWKRGQLHEQYF
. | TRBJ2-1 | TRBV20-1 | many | TGCAGTGCTACCCAAACAGGGTCTGGTCTCTATGAGCAGTTCTTC | CSATQTGSGLYEQFF
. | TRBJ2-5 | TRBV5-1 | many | TGCGCCAGCAGCTTGAACGGTGGTTACCAAGAGACCCAGTACTTC | CASSLNGGYQETQYF
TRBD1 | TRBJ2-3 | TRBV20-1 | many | TGCAGTGCTAGCGTGACAGGGACCACAGATACGCAGTATTTT | CSASVTGTTDTQYF
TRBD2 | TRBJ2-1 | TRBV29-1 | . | TGCAGCGCTGGGACTAGCGGGAGCTCCTACAATGAGCAGTTCTTC | CSAGTSGSSYNEQFF
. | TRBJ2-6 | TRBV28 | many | TGTGCCAGCACCCTAGTTGGGGCCAACGTCCTGACTTTC | CASTLVGANVLTF
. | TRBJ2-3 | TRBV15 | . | TGTGCCACCAGCCGGCGTTGGGGCACAGATACGCAGTATTTT | CATSRRWGTDTQYF
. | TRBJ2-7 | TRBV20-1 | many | TGCAGTGCTAGAGAGACTTCCCAGCCCTCCTACGAGCAGTACTTC | CSARETSQPSYEQYF
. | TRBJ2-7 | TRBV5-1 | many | TGCGCCAGCAGCGATACGGACTTACCGACTTACGAGCAGTACTTC | CASSDTDLPTYEQYF
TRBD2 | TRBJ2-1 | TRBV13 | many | TGTGCCATCCGGACTAGTTCCTACAATGAGCAGTTCTTC | CAIRTSSYNEQFF
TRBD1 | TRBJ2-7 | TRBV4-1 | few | TGCGCCAGCAGCCTCGAACAGGGGGTTTCCTACGAGCAGTACTTC | CASSLEQGVSYEQYF